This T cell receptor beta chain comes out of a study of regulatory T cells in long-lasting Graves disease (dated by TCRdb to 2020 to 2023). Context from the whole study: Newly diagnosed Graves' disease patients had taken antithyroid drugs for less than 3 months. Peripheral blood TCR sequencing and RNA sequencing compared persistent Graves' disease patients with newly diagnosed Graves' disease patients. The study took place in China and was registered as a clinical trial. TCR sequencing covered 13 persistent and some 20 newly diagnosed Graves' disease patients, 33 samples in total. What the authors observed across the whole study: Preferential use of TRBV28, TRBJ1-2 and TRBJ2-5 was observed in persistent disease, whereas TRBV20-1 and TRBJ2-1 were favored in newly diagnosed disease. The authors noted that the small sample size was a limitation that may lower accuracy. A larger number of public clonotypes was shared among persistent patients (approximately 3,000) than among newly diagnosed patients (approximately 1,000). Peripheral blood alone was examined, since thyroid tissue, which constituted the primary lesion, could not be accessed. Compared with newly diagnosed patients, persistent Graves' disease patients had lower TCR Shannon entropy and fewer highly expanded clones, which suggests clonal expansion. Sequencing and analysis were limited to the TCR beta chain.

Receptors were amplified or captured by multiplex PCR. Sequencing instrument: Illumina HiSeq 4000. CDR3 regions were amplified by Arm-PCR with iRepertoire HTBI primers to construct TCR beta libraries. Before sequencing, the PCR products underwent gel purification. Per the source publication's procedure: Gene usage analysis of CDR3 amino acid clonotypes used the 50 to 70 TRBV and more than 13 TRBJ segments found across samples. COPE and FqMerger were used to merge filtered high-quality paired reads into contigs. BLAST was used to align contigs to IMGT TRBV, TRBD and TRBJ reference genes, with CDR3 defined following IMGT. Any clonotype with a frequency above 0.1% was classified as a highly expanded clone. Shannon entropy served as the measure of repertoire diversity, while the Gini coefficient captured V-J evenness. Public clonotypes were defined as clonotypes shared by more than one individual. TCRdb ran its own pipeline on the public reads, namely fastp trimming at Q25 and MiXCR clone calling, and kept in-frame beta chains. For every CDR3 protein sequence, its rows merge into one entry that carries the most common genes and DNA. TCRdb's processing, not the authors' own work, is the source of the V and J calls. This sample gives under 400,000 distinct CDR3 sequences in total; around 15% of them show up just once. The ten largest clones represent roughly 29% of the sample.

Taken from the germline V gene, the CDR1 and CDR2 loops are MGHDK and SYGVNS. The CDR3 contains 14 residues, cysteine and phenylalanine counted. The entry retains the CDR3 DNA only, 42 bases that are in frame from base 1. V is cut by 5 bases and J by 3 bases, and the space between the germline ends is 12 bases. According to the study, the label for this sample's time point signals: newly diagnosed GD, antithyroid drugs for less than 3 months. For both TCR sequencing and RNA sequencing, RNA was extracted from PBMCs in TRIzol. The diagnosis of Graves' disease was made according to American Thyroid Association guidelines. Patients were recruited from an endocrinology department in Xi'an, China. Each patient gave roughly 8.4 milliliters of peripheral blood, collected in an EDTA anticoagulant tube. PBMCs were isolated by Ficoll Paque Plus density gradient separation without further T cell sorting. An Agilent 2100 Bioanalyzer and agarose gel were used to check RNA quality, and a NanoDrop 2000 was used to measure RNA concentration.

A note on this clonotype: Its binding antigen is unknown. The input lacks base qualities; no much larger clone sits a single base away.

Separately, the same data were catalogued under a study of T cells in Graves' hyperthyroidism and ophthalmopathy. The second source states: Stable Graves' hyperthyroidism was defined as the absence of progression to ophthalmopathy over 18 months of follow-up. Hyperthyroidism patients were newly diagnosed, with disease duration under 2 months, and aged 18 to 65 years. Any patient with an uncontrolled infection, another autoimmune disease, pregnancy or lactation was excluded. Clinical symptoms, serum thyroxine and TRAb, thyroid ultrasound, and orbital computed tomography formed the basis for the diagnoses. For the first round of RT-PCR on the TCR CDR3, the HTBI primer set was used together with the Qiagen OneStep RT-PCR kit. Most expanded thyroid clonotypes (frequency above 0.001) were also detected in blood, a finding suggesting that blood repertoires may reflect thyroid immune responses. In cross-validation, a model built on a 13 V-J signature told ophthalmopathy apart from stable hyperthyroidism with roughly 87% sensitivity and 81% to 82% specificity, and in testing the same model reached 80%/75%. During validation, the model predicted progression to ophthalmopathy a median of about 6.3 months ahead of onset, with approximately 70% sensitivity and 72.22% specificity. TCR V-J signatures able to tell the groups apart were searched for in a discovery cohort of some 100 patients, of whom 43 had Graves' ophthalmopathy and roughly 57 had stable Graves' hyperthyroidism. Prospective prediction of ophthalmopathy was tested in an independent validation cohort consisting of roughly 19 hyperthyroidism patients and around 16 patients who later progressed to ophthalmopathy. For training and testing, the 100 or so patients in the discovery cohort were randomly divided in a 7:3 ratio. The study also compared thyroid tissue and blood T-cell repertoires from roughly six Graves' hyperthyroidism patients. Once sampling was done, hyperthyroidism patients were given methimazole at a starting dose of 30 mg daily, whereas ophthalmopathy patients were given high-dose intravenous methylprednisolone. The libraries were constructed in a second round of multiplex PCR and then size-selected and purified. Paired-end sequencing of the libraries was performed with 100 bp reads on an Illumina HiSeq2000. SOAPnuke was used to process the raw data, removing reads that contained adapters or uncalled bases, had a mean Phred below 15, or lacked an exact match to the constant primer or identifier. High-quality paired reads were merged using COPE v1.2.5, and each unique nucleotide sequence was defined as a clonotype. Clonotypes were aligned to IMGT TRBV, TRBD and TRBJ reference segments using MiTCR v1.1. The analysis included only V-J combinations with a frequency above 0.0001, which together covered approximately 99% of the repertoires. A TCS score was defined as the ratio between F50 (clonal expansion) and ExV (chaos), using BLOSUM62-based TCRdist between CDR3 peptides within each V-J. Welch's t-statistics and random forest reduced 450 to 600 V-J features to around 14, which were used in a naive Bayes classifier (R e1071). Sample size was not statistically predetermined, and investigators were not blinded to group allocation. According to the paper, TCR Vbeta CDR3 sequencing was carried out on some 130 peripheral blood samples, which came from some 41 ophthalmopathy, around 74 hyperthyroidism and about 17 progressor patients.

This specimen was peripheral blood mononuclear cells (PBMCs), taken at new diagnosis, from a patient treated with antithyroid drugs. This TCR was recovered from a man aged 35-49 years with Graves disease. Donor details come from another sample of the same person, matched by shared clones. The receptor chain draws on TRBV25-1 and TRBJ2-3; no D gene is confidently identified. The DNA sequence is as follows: TGTGCCAGCAGTAACCGGCCCGGAACAGATACGCAGTATTTT. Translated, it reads CASSNRPGTDTQYF. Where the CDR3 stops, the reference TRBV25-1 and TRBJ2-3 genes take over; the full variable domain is EADIYQTPRYLVIGTGKKITLECSQTMGHDKMYWYQQDPGMELHLIHYSYGVNSTEKGDLSSESTVSRIRTEHFPLTLESARPSHTSQYLCASSNRPGTDTQYFGPGTRLTVL.